One sample yielded the 5 T cell receptor beta chains listed below, sequenced in a study of beta chain features in type 1 diabetes (dated 2018 in TCRdb). Findings and caveats that apply to the study as a whole: Type 1 diabetes patients showed a moderate but significant shortening of TCRB CDR3 length in all four CD4+ subsets.

These TCRs' antigens remain unknown. Library preparation used the immunoSEQ multiplex PCR assay. The entire isolated RNA was reverse transcribed using the High Capacity cDNA Reverse Transcription Kit, and thus expressed TCRB transcripts were sequenced. TCRdb obtained this table from immuneACCESS and retained in-frame rearrangements with V and J assigned. These tables miss some clones; where compared with another copy, unresolved V genes account for less than half of the shortfall, and the remainder is unexplained. The table for this sample lists approximately 360,000 clones; over 9.5% of them were counted only once. Of the sample, 0.0095% to 0.013% is held by the ten largest clones. The source material was naive CD4+ T cells from blood. Taken with the paper, the label for cell subset or site translates to: true naive CD4+ T cells. The receptors were sampled from a woman in her late teens or twenties with type 1 diabetes.

The gene calls are TRBV10-3 and TRBJ2-7; tentative D call: TRBD1 (7 bases). CDR3 length: 13 amino acids. Germline-derived CDR1 and CDR2 are ENHRY and SYGVKD. Trimming cost V 4 bases and J 5 bases, with 12 bases left between them. The CDR3 loop is CAISVAGGNEQYF. The CDR3 bases are TGTGCCATCAGTGTTGCAGGGGGGAACGAGCAGTACTTC.

The V and J genes are TRBV10-3 and TRBJ2-5; 10 positions agree with TRBD2. With 4 bases clipped from V and 5 bases from J, the junction kept 4 bases outside the gene matches. CDR1 and CDR2 from the germline V gene are ENHRY and SYGVKD. This CDR3 contains 14 residues. CDR3 amino acids: CAISGGLATETQYF. The CDR3 nucleotides read TGTGCCATCAGTGGGGGACTAGCGACGGAGACCCAGTACTTC.

This clone was seen a few times. V is TRBV7-9 and J is TRBJ2-5, with 10 nucleotides matching TRBD2. Looked up from germline, CDR1 is SEHNR and CDR2 is FQNEAQ (reference sequence). The length of the CDR3 is 14 residues. J was trimmed by 5 bases and V by 5 bases; bases with no gene match: 5. CDR3 sequence reads: CASSPSGSWETQYF. The CDR3 DNA is TGTGCCAGCAGCCCTAGCGGGAGCTGGGAGACCCAGTACTTC.

The chain joins TRBV7-9 to TRBJ2-7; 8 bases agree with TRBD2. Germline CDR1 is SEHNR and CDR2 is FQNEAQ (reference sequence). V was pared by 2 bases and J by 4 bases, with 4 bases of the junction left unmatched. The CDR3 spans 14 residues. CDR3 sequence: CASSLLGGEYEQYF. The CDR3 nucleotides are TGTGCCAGCAGCTTACTCGGGGGGGAATACGAGCAGTACTTC.

J is TRBJ1-1 and V is TRBV28; D is possibly TRBD1 (5 bases). The V and J ends lost 6 bases and 8 bases respectively, with 16 bases between them. This CDR3 has 13 residues. The germline gives CDR1 MDHEN, CDR2 SYDVKM. The CDR3 region is CASRYPRAQEAFF. The DNA for the CDR3 is TGTGCCAGCAGATACCCCAGGGCGCAAGAAGCTTTCTTT.